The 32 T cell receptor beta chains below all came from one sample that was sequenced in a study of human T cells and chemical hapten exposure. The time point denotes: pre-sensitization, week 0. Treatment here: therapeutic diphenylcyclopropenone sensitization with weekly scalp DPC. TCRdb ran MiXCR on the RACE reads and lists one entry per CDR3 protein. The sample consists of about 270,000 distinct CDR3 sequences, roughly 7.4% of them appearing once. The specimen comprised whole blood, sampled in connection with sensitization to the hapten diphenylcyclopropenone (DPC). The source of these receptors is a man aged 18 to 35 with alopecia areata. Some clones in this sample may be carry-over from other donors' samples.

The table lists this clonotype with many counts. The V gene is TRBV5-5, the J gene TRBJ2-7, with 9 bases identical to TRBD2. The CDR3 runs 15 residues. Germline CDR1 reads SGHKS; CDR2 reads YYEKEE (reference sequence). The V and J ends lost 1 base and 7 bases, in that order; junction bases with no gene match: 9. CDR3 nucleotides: TGTGCCAGCAGCTTGTGGCTAGCGGGGATGGATGAGCAGTACGTC. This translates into CASSLWLAGMDEQYV.

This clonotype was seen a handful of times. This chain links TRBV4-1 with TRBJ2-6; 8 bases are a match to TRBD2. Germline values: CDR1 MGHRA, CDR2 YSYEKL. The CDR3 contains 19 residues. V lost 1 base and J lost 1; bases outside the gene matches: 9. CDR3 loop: CASSQVPAGVVSGANVLTF. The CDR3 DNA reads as TGCGCCAGCAGCCAAGTCCCAGCGGGGGTAGTGTCTGGGGCCAACGTCCTGACTTTC.

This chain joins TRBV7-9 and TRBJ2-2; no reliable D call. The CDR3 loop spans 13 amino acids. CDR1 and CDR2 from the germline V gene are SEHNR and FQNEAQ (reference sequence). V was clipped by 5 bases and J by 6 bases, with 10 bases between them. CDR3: CASSKSPPGELFF. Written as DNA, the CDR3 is TGTGCCAGCAGCAAATCACCCCCCGGGGAGCTGTTTTTT.

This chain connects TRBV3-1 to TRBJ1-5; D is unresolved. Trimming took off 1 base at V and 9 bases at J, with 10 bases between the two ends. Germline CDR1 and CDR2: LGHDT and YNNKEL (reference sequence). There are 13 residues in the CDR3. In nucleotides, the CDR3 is TGTGCCAGCAGCCAAGTGGGTAGGTCGCCCCAGCATTTT. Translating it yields CASSQVGRSPQHF.

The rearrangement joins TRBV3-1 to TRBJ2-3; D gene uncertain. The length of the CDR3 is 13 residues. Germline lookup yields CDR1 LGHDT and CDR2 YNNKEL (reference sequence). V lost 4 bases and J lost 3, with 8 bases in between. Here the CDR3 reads CASSPLLTDTQYF. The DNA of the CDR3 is TGTGCCAGCAGCCCCTTGCTGACAGATACGCAGTATTTT.

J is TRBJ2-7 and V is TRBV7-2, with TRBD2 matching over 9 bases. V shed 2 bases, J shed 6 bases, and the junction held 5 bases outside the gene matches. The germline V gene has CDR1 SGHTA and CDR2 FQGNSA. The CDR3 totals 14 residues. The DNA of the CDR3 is TGTGCCAGCAGCTTATTTAGCGGGGGCGGCGAGCAGTACTTC. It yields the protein CASSLFSGGGEQYF. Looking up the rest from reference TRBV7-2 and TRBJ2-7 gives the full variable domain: GAGVSQSPSNKVTEKGKDVELRCDPISGHTALYWYRQSLGQGLEFLIYFQGNSAPDKSGLPSDRFSAERTGGSVSTLTIQRTQQEDSAVYLCASSLFSGGGEQYFGPGTRLTVT.

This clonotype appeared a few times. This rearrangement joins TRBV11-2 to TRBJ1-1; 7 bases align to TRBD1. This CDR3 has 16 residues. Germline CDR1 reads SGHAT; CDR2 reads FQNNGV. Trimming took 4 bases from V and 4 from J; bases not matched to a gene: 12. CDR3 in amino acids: CASSSPYRGVGTEAFF. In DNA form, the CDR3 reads TGTGCCAGCAGCTCCCCATACAGGGGAGTGGGCACTGAAGCTTTCTTT.

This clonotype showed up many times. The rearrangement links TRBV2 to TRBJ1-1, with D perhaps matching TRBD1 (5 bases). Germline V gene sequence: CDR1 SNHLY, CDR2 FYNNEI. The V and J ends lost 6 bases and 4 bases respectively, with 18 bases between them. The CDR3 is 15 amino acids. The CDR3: CASRDGGGRGTEAFF. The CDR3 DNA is TGTGCCAGCAGGGATGGGGGAGGACGGGGCACTGAAGCTTTCTTT.

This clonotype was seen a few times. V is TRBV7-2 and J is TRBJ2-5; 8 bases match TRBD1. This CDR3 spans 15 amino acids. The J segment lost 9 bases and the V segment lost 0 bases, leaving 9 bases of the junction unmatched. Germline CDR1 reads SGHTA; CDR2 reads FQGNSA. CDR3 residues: CASSLAAGGYLAQYF. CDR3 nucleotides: TGTGCCAGCAGCTTAGCCGCAGGGGGCTATCTGGCCCAGTACTTC.

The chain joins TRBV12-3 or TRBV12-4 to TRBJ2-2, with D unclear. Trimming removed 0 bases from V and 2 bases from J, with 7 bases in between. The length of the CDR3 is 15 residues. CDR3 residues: CASSLAGINTGELFF. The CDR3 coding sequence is TGTGCCAGCAGTTTAGCGGGGATTAACACCGGGGAGCTGTTTTTT.

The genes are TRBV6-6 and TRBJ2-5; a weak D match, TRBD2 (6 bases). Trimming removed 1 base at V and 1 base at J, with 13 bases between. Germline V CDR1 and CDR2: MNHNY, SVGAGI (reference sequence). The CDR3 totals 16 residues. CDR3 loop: CASSYFAGTFQETQYF. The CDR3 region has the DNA TGTGCCAGCAGTTACTTTGCGGGGACTTTCCAAGAGACCCAGTACTTC.

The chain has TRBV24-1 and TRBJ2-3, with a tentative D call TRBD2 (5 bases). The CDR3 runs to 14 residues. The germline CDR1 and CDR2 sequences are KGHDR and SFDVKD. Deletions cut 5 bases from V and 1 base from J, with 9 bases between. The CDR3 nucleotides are TGTGCCACCAGTGCCCGGGATGGCACAGATACGCAGTATTTT. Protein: CATSARDGTDTQYF.

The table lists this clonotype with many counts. The CDR3 DNA reads as TGCAGCGCCCGCGCCAGCAATCAGCCCCAGCATTTT. It is translated as CSARASNQPQHF. The J gene is TRBJ1-5, the V gene TRBV29-1; D call uncertain. CDR1 is SQVTM and CDR2 is ANQGSEA in the germline V gene. Trimming shortened V by 7 bases and J by 1 base, and 8 bases separated the two germline ends. The CDR3 length is 12 residues.

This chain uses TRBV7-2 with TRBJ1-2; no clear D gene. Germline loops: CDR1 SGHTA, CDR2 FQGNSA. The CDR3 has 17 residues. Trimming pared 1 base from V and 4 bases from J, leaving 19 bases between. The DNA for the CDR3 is TGTGCCAGCAGCTTAGGGAAGGCGGGGAGTCGAGTCTATGGCTACACCTTC. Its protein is CASSLGKAGSRVYGYTF. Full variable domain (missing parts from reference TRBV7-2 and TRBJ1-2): GAGVSQSPSNKVTEKGKDVELRCDPISGHTALYWYRQSLGQGLEFLIYFQGNSAPDKSGLPSDRFSAERTGGSVSTLTIQRTQQEDSAVYLCASSLGKAGSRVYGYTFGSGTRLTVV.

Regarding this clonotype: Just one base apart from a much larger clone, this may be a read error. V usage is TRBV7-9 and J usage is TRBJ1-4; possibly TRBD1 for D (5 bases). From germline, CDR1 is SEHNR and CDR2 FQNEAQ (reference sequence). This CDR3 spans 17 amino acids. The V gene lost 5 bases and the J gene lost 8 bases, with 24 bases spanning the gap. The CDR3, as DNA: TGTGCCAGCAGCCGAAAGGCTCCGGACAAGCCCGACGAAAAACTGTTTTTT. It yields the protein CASSRKAPDKPDEKLFF.

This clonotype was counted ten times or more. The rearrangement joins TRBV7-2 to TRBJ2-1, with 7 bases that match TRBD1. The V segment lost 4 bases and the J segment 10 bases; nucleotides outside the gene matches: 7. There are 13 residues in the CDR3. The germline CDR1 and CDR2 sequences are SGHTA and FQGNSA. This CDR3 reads CASSWRQGREQFF. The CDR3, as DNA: TGTGCCAGCAGCTGGAGACAGGGAAGGGAGCAGTTCTTC.

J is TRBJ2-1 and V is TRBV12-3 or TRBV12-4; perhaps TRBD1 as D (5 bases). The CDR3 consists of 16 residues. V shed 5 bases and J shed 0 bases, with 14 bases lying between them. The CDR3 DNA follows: TGTGCCAGCAGTAAGGACATATCTAGCTCCTACAATGAGCAGTTCTTC. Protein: CASSKDISSSYNEQFF.

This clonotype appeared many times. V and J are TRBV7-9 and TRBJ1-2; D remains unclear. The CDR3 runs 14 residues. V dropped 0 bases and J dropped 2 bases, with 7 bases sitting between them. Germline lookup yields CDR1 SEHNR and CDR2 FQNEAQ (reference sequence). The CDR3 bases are TGTGCCAGCAGCTTAGCTTGGGTAAACTATGGCTACACCTTC. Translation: CASSLAWVNYGYTF.

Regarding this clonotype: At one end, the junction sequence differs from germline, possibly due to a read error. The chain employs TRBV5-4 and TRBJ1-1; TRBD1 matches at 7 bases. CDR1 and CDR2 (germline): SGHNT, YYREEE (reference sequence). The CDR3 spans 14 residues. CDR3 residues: CASSLRTGLASWVF. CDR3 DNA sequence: TGTGCCAGCAGTTTACGGACAGGTTTGGCCTCTTGGGTCTTT.

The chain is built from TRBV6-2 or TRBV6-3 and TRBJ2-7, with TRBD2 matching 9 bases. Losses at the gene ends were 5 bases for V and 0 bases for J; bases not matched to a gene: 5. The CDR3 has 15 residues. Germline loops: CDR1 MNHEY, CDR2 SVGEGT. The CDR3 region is CASSTPAGGSYEQYV. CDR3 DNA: TGTGCCAGCAGTACCCCAGCGGGGGGCTCCTACGAGCAGTACGTC.

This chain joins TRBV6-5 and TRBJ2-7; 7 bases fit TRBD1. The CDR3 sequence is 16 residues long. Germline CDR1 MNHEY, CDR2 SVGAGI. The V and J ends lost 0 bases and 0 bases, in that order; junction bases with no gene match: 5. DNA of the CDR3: TGTGCCAGCAGTTACTCGATACAGGGGAGCTCCTACGAGCAGTACTTC. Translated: CASSYSIQGSSYEQYF.

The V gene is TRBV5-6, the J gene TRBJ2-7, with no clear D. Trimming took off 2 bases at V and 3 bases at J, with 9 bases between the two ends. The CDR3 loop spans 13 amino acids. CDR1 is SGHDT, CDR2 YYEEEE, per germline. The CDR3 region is CASSFADNYEQYF. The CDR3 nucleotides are TGTGCCAGCAGCTTTGCAGACAACTACGAGCAGTACTTC.

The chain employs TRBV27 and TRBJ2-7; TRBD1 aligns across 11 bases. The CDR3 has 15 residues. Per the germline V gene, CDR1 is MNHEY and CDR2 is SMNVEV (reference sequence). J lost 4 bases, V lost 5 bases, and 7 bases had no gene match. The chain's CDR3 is CASSAGTGGRYEQYF. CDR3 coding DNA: TGTGCCAGCAGTGCGGGGACAGGGGGTAGGTACGAGCAGTACTTC.

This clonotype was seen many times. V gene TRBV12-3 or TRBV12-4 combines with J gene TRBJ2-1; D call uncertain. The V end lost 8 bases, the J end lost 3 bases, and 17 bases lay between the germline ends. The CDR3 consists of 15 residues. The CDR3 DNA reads TGTGCCAGCGTCCCCTCTTGGCGCTACTACAATGAGCAGTTCTTC. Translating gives CASVPSWRYYNEQFF.

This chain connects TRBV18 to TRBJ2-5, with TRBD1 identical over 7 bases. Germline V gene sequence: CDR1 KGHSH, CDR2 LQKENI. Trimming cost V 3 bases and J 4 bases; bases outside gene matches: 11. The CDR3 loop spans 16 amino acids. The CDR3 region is CASSPATGLNRETQYF. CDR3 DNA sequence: TGTGCCAGCTCACCCGCGACAGGGCTTAATAGAGAGACCCAGTACTTC.

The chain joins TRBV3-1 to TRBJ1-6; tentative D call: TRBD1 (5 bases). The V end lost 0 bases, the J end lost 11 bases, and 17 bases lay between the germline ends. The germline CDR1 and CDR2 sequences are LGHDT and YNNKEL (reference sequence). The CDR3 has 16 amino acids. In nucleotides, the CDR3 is TGTGCCAGCAGCCAAGAAGGCAGGGTCCGTGGTACACCCCTCCACTTT. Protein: CASSQEGRVRGTPLHF.

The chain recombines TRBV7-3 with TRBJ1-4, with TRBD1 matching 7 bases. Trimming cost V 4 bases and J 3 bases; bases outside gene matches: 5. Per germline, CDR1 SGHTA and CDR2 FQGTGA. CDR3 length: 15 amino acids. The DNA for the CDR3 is TGTGCCAGCAGCTCGGAGGGGGCGCCTAATGAAAAACTGTTTTTT. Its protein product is CASSSEGAPNEKLFF.

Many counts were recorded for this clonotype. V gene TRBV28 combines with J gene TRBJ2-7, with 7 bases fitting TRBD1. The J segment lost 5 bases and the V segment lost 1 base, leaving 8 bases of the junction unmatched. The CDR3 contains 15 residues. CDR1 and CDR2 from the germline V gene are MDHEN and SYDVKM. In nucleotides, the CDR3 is TGTGCCAGCAGTTTATCCAAACAGGGGAGCCACGAGCAGTACGTC. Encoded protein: CASSLSKQGSHEQYV.

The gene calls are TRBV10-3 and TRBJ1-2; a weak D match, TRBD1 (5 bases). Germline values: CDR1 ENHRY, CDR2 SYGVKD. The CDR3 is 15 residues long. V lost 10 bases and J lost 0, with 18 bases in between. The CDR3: CATSGREGTNYGYTF. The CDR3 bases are TGTGCCACCTCCGGTCGCGAGGGGACTAACTATGGCTACACCTTC.

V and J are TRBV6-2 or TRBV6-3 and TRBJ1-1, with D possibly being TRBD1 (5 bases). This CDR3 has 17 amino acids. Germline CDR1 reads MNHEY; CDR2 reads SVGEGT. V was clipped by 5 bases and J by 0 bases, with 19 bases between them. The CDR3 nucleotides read TGTGCCAGCAGTCAACTGAGGGGAGGGAGAATGAACACTGAAGCTTTCTTT. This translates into CASSQLRGGRMNTEAFF.

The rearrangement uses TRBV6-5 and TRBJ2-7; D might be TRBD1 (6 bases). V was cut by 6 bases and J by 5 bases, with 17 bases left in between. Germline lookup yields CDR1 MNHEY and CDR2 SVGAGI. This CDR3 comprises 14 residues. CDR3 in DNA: TGTGCCAGCAGAAGACCGGGACAACCTCACGAGCAGTACTTC. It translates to CASRRPGQPHEQYF.

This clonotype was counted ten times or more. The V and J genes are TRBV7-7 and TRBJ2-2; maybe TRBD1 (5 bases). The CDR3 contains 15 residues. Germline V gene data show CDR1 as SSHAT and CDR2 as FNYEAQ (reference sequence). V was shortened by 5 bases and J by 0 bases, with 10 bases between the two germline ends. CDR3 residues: CASSKDTANTGELFF. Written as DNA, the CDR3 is TGTGCCAGCAGCAAGGACACCGCGAACACCGGGGAGCTGTTTTTT.